The clone carrying this TCR beta chain was seen a handful of times. The antigen is not known. This entry belongs to a study of beta chain features in type 1 diabetes. Study information: Sorted cell examination encompassed about 110,000,000 cells across all samples.

Study-wide results and limits: There were fewer insertions and more deletions at the VDJ junctions of type 1 diabetes patients.

Between the trimmed V and J ends, which lost 4 bases and 3 bases, there was a span of 14 bases. CDR3 size: 14 residues. Germline lookup yields CDR1 SGDLS and CDR2 YYNGEE. Expressed TCRB transcripts were sequenced because the isolated RNA had all been reverse transcribed beforehand. The method was immunoSEQ multiplex PCR; TCRdb's version includes in-frame clones alone and lacks a portion of them. There are fewer than 900,000 clones in the sample; 15% to 20% occur only once, and 0.02% to 0.025% lies in the top ten. Naive, central memory, regulatory and stem cell-like memory cells within the CD4+ compartment were sorted using CD45RO/CCR7/CD25/CD127/CD95/CD27.

The chain joins TRBV9 to TRBJ2-7; D is unclear. The sequencing input was naive CD4+ T cells from blood. This sequence originates from a woman aged 18-29 years in good health. DNA for the CDR3: TGTGCCAGCAGCAAGGATCCCAGCATCTACGAGCAGTACTTC. It codes for CASSKDPSIYEQYF. The variable domain in full, with the rest retrieved from reference TRBV9 and TRBJ2-7, is DSGVTQTPKHLITATGQRVTLRCSPRSGDLSVYWYQQSLDQGLQFLIQYYNGEERAKGNILERFSAQQFPDLHSELNLSSLELGDSALYFCASSKDPSIYEQYFGPGTRLTVT.